One TCR beta chain is described in this entry. The entry originates in a study of blood T cell repertoires in COVID-19. In the study overall: PBMCs, B-cell-depleted T cells, or T cells provided the cDNA or gDNA that made up the material.

In the authors' workflow: Amplified reference gene primers provided the basis for estimating nucleated cell counts. Sequenced by immunoSEQ multiplex PCR; TCRdb stores in-frame clones only, minus some. For V, J and clone size, that table is used; D and trimming come from the DNA. This table holds around 150,000 clones, around four fifths found once. Sequenced: peripheral blood. The sequence derives from an older man with acute or convalescent COVID-19.

The DNA of the CDR3 is TGTGCCAGCGGACTGCCGATGGGGACTGAAGCTTTCTTT. Its translation: CASGLPMGTEAFF. V and J are TRBV27 and TRBJ1-1, with no clear D. Germline-derived CDR1 and CDR2 are MNHEY and SMNVEV (reference sequence). The CDR3 is 13 residues long. V was pared by 8 bases and J by 5 bases, with 15 bases between.